This note documents a single T cell receptor (beta chain) sequence. What it binds is unknown. The data stem from a study of cytomegalovirus exposure and HLA in healthy donors. Study observations and caveats: In vitro data verified three CMV-associated chains as specific for CMV antigens. In all likelihood, a cluster of highly shared sequence variants was a sequencing artifact. In a later analysis, donors in an Asian-associated ancestry cluster reportedly had fewer N-insertions in productive TCRs than the cohort mean.

PCR involved 60 Vbeta and 13 Jbeta primers. Measured with immunoSEQ multiplex PCR; TCRdb has only the in-frame clones, and not every one. The sample records 150,000 to 200,000 clones, roughly four fifths being singletons. Donors in the study were healthy people who gave bone marrow. The TCR sequence derives from a man aged 30 to 39 in good health and CMV-seronegative. The sample was PBMCs.

CDR3: CATRGTDYGYTF. CDR3 nucleotides: TGTGCCACTCGGGGGACAGACTATGGCTACACCTTC. This chain links TRBV19 with TRBJ1-2, with 7 bases aligning to TRBD1. J gave up 3 bases and V 10 bases, and 5 bases lay outside the gene matches. In germline, CDR1 is LNHDA, CDR2 SQIVND (reference sequence). This CDR3 contains 12 residues.